The 13 T cell receptor beta chains listed next were all sequenced from one sample in a study of blood T cell repertoires in COVID-19. TCRdb keeps only in-frame clones here, not all; method: immunoSEQ multiplex PCR. The sample consists of around 77,000 clones, about 88% of them appearing once. The specimen was peripheral blood. Source of these receptors: a woman older than 75 with active or convalescent COVID-19.

The chain recombines TRBV12-3 or TRBV12-4 with TRBJ1-2, with TRBD1 matching 7 bases. The CDR3 sequence is 11 residues long. V was pared by 6 bases and J by 9 bases, with 4 bases of the junction left unmatched. The CDR3 region is CASSLTGSYTF. In nucleotides, the CDR3 is TGTGCCAGCAGCTTGACAGGGAGCTACACCTTC.

This clone appeared a few times. The V call is TRBV9, the J call TRBJ1-1, with no clear D. Trimming left V 0 bases short and J 3 bases short, with 6 bases between. This CDR3 comprises 13 residues. Germline V gene lookup returns CDR1 SGDLS and CDR2 YYNGEE. The CDR3 DNA sequence: TGTGCCAGCAGCGTAGACGGGGACACTGAAGCTTTCTTT. The encoded protein is CASSVDGDTEAFF.

With respect to this clone: The same CDR3 also results from other DNA sequences found in this sample. The chain carries TRBV19 and TRBJ2-7; a possible D gene is TRBD2 (5 bases). V dropped 6 bases and J dropped 3 bases, with 9 bases sitting between them. CDR3 length: 12 amino acids. Germline V gene sequence: CDR1 LNHDA, CDR2 SQIVND (reference sequence). The CDR3 DNA is TGTGCCAGTAGCGCCGGGATCTACGAGCAGTACTTC. Residues: CASSAGIYEQYF.

This clone was seen a single time. The chain uses TRBV29-1 and TRBJ2-3, with TRBD1 matching 7 bases. The CDR3 contains 13 residues. The V segment lost 5 bases and the J segment 3 bases; nucleotides outside the gene matches: 5. From germline, CDR1 is SQVTM and CDR2 ANQGSEA. CDR3 DNA sequence: TGCAGCGTTCTGAGGGGGCTGACAGATACGCAGTATTTT. Its translation: CSVLRGLTDTQYF.

This rearrangement joins TRBV6-5 to TRBJ1-5, with TRBD1 identical over 7 bases. V lost 4 bases to trimming and J lost 3 bases; unmatched junction nucleotides: 6. The germline V gene encodes CDR1 MNHEY and CDR2 SVGAGI. The CDR3 spans 15 residues. CDR3 loop: CASSLQGSSNQPQHF. The CDR3 nucleotides read TGTGCCAGCAGTTTACAGGGGTCCTCCAATCAGCCCCAGCATTTT.

V is TRBV6-6 and J is TRBJ1-3; 10 bases align to TRBD1. Germline V gene sequence: CDR1 MNHNY, CDR2 SVGAGI (reference sequence). The CDR3 covers 15 residues. V was clipped by 2 bases and J by 5 bases; unmatched bases: 3. The CDR3 protein is CASSYEGQGRNTIYF. The CDR3 DNA follows: TGTGCCAGCAGTTACGAGGGACAGGGGCGAAACACCATATATTTT.

This clone was counted once. This chain links TRBV5-6 with TRBJ2-2; 8 nucleotides agree with TRBD1. The CDR3 is made up of 16 amino acids. V shed 3 bases and J 4 bases; nucleotides not matched to a gene: 8. Germline CDR1 is SGHDT and CDR2 is YYEEEE. The CDR3 nucleotides are TGTGCCAGCAGCTCGGCGGACAGGGCGGGCACCGGGGAGCTGTTTTTT. Translation: CASSSADRAGTGELFF.

The chain uses TRBV11-2 and TRBJ2-3; the match to TRBD2 covers 10 bases. With 1 base clipped from V and 5 bases from J, the junction kept 6 bases outside the gene matches. Germline V lookup: CDR1 SGHAT, CDR2 FQNNGV. CDR3 length: 16 amino acids. CDR3 amino acids: CASSLGSSGGRDTQYF. CDR3 DNA sequence: TGTGCCAGCAGCTTAGGGTCTAGCGGGGGTCGAGATACGCAGTATTTT.

V gene TRBV5-8 combines with J gene TRBJ1-1; D remains ambiguous. V lost 1 base, J lost 5 bases, and 15 bases lay in between. This CDR3 is built from 15 residues. CDR1 is SGHTS, CDR2 YDEGEE, per germline. The CDR3 protein is CASSLHRRSGTEAFF. The CDR3 DNA reads as TGTGCCAGCAGCTTGCATCGAAGGTCGGGGACTGAAGCTTTCTTT.

The rearrangement joins TRBV15 to TRBJ2-3; 8 nucleotides agree with TRBD1. Germline trimming cut 5 bases from V and 2 bases from J; bases unmatched to any gene: 6. The CDR3 length is 15 residues. CDR1 LNHNV and CDR2 YYDKDF come from the germline V gene (reference sequence). The CDR3 DNA is TGTGCCACCAGCCGGGACAGGACCTACACAGATACGCAGTATTTT. Protein product: CATSRDRTYTDTQYF.

The chain couples TRBV9 to TRBJ1-2; 9 bases are shared with TRBD1. CDR3 size: 15 residues. The germline V gene encodes CDR1 SGDLS and CDR2 YYNGEE. The ends lost 4 bases at V and 7 bases at J; junction bases unmatched: 11. The CDR3 DNA follows: TGTGCCAGCAGCCCGGCCCCGGGGACAGGGTCTGGCTACACCTTC. Translating it yields CASSPAPGTGSGYTF.

The chain joins TRBV9 to TRBJ2-1, with 10 bases lining up with TRBD1. The germline V gene has CDR1 SGDLS and CDR2 YYNGEE. V was clipped by 0 bases and J by 5 bases; unmatched bases: 2. This CDR3 is built from 15 residues. CDR3: CASSVGGTGDNEQFF. CDR3 coding DNA: TGTGCCAGCAGCGTAGGGGGGACAGGGGACAATGAGCAGTTCTTC.

V usage is TRBV12-3 or TRBV12-4 and J usage is TRBJ1-5; D is unclear. The V end lost 6 bases, the J end lost 4 bases, and 4 bases lay between the germline ends. The CDR3 contains 11 residues. CDR3 bases: TGTGCCAGCAGCCGTAATCAGCCCCAGCATTTT. Its translation is CASSRNQPQHF.